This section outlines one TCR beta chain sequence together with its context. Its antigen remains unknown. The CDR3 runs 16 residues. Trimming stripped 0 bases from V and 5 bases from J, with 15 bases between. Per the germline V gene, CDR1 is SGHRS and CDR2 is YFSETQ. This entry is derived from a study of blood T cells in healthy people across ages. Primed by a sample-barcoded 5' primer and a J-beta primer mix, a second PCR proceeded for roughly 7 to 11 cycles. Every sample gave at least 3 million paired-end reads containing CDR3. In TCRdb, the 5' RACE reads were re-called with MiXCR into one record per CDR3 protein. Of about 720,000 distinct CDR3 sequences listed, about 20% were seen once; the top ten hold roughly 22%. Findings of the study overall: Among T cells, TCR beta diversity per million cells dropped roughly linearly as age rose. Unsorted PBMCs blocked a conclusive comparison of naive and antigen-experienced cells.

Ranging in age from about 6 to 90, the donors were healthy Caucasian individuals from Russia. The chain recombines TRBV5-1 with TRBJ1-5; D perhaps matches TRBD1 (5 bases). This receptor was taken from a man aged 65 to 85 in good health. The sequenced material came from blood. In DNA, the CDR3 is TGCGCCAGCAGCTTGGCCGGCAGGGACGGGTATCAGCCCCAGCATTTT. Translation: CASSLAGRDGYQPQHF. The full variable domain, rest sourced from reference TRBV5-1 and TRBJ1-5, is KAGVTQTPRYLIKTRGQQVTLSCSPISGHRSVSWYQQTPGQGLQFLFEYFSETQRNKGNFPGRFSGRQFSNSRSEMNVSTLELGDSALYLCASSLAGRDGYQPQHFGDGTRLSIL.